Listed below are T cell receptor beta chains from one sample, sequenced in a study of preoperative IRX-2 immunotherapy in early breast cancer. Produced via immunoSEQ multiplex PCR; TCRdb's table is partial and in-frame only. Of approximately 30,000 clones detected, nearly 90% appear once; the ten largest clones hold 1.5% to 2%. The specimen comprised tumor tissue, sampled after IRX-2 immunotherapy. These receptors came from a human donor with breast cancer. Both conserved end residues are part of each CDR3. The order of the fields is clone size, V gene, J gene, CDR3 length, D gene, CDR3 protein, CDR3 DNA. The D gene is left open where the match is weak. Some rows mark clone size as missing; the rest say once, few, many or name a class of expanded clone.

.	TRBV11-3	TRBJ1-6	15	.	CASSLGAGLASPLHF	TGTGCCAGCAGCCTGGGGGCAGGTTTGGCCTCACCCCTCCACTTT
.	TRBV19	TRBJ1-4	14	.	CASSGPWRGEKLFF	TGTGCCAGTAGTGGGCCGTGGAGGGGCGAAAAACTGTTTTTT
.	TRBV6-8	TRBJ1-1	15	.	CASSYSRGRNTEAFF	TGTGCCAGCAGTTACTCCAGGGGTCGGAACACTGAAGCTTTCTTT
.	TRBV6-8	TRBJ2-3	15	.	CASSYLPFRTDTQYF	TGTGCCAGCAGTTACTTACCTTTCAGGACAGATACGCAGTATTTT
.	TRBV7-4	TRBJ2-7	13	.	CASSLGTAYEQYF	TGTGCCAGCAGCTTAGGGACAGCCTACGAGCAGTACTTC
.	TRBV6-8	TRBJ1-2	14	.	CASSRRRYDYGYTF	TGTGCCAGCAGCAGGCGGAGGTATGACTATGGCTACACCTTC
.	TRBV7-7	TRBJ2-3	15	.	CASSSGSRYADTQYF	TGTGCCAGCAGCTCGGGGAGTCGGTACGCAGATACGCAGTATTTT
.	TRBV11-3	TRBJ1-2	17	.	CASSLAQGRAGSYGYTF	TGTGCCAGCAGCTTGGCCCAGGGACGGGCCGGAAGCTATGGCTACACCTTC
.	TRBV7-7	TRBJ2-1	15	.	CASSPKNLLPNEQFF	TGTGCCAGCAGCCCGAAGAATCTTTTACCCAATGAGCAGTTCTTC
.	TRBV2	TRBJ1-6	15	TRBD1	CASSDRTGNNSPLHF	TGTGCCAGCAGTGACCGGACAGGGAATAATTCACCCCTCCACTTT
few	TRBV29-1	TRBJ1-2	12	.	CSVEAAGSTYTF	TGCAGCGTCGAGGCGGCAGGTTCGACCTACACCTTC
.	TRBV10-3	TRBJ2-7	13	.	CAISEGSSYEQYF	TGTGCCATCAGTGAGGGGAGCTCCTACGAGCAGTACTTC
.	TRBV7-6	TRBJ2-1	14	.	CASSPGGGYNEQFF	TGTGCCAGCAGCCCAGGGGGAGGCTACAATGAGCAGTTCTTC
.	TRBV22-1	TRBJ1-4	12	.	CASARSGEKLFF	TGTGCCAGTGCACGATCCGGGGAAAAACTGTTTTTT
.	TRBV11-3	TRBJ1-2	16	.	CASSLWMGGTNYGYTF	TGTGCCAGCAGCTTGTGGATGGGGGGAACTAACTATGGCTACACCTTC
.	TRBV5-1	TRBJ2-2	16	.	CASSPRPRTNTGELFF	TGCGCCAGCAGCCCCCGCCCCCGGACGAACACCGGGGAGCTGTTTTTT
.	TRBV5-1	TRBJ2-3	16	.	CASTLQGTISGDTQYF	TGCGCCAGCACCCTACAAGGGACCATTAGTGGGGATACGCAGTATTTT
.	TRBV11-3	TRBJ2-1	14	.	CASSLVGSYNEQFF	TGTGCCAGCAGCTTAGTGGGTAGCTACAATGAGCAGTTCTTC
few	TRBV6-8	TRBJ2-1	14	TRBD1	CASSKDRGHNEQFF	TGTGCCAGCAGTAAGGACAGGGGGCACAATGAGCAGTTCTTC
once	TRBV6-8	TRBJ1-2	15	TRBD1	CASSTGQGTNYGYTF	TGTGCCAGCAGTACCGGACAGGGTACTAACTATGGCTACACCTTC
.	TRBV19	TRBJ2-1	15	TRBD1	CASSSGTGSYNEQFF	TGTGCCAGTAGTAGCGGGACAGGGTCCTACAATGAGCAGTTCTTC
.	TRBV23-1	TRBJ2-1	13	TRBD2	CASRGAGGNEQFF	TGCGCCAGCCGCGGAGCGGGGGGAAATGAGCAGTTCTTC
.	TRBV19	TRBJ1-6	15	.	CASSTTAAGNSPLHF	TGTGCCAGTAGTACCACGGCAGCAGGGAATTCACCCCTCCACTTT
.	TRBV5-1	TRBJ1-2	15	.	CTSSLYSGRAGGYTF	TGCACCAGCAGCTTGTATTCAGGGAGGGCCGGCGGCTACACCTTC
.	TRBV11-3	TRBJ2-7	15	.	CASSLSYGGQGEQYF	TGTGCCAGCAGCTTATCATACGGGGGGCAGGGGGAGCAGTACTTC
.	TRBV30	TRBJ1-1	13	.	CAWFGQPFTEAFF	TGTGCCTGGTTTGGACAGCCCTTCACTGAAGCTTTCTTT
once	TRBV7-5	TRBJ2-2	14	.	CASSWEVETGELFF	TGTGCCAGCAGCTGGGAGGTAGAAACCGGGGAGCTGTTTTTT
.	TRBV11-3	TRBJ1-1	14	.	CASSLGQGLTEAFF	TGTGCCAGCAGCTTAGGGCAGGGTTTAACTGAAGCTTTCTTT
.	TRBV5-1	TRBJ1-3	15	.	CASSFRPSSGNTIYF	TGCGCCAGCAGCTTCCGACCTAGCTCTGGAAACACCATATATTTT
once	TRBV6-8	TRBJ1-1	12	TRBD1	CAGGQGYTEAFF	TGTGCCGGAGGACAGGGGTACACTGAAGCTTTCTTT
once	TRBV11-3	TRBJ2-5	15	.	CASSRWGGPLETQYF	TGTGCCAGCAGCCGCTGGGGAGGCCCGCTTGAGACCCAGTACTTC
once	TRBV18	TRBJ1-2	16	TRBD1	CASSPQPQGGNYGYTF	TGTGCCAGCTCACCACAGCCACAGGGGGGTAACTATGGCTACACCTTC
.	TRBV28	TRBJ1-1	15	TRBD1	CASSSPGTGNTEAFF	TGTGCCAGCAGTTCCCCCGGGACAGGTAACACTGAAGCTTTCTTT
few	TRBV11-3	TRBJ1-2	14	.	CASSLVQGKYGYTF	TGTGCCAGCAGCTTAGTGCAGGGGAAGTATGGCTACACCTTC
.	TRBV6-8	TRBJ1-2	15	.	CASSYYWTSNYGYTF	TGTGCCAGCAGTTACTACTGGACTTCTAACTATGGCTACACCTTC
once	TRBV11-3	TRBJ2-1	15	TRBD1	CASSQGQGGHNEQFF	TGTGCCAGCAGCCAGGGACAGGGAGGTCACAATGAGCAGTTCTTC
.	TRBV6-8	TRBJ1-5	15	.	CASSRLGRNNQPQHF	TGTGCCAGCAGCCGACTGGGACGGAACAATCAGCCCCAGCATTTT
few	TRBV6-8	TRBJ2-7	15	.	CASSLQGDYSYEQYF	TGTGCCAGCAGTCTCCAGGGGGACTACTCCTACGAGCAGTACTTC
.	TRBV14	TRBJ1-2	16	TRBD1	CASSKRSGTANYGYTF	TGTGCTAGCAGCAAGAGGTCCGGGACAGCCAACTATGGCTACACCTTC
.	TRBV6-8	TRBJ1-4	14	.	CASRAGRGGEKLFF	TGTGCCAGCCGCGCGGGTAGGGGGGGTGAAAAACTGTTTTTT
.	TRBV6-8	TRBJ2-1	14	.	CAIRRDGSYNEQFF	TGTGCCATCAGAAGAGACGGCTCCTACAATGAGCAGTTCTTC
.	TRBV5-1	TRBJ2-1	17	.	CASSLRILPGGGGEQFF	TGCGCCAGCAGCTTGAGGATCCTGCCCGGGGGAGGCGGTGAGCAGTTCTTC
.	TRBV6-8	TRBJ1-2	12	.	CASSLGDYGYTF	TGTGCCAGCAGTTTGGGGGACTATGGCTACACCTTC
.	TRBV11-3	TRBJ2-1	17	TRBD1	CASSQRPPGQGLQQLVF	TGTGCCAGCAGCCAGAGGCCGCCGGGACAGGGCTTACAGCAGTTGGTCTTC
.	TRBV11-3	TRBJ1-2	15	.	CASRPSIGGNYGYTF	TGTGCCAGCAGACCCAGTATAGGGGGAAACTATGGCTACACCTTC
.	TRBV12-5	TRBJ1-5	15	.	CASHEGRVGNQPQHF	TGTGCCAGCCACGAGGGCAGGGTGGGCAATCAGCCCCAGCATTTT
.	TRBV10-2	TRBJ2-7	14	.	CATPGGEVPYEQYF	TGCGCCACCCCAGGAGGGGAGGTCCCCTACGAGCAGTACTTC
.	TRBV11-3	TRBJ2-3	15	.	CASTPGLSRADTQYF	TGTGCCAGCACGCCGGGACTGTCTCGTGCAGATACGCAGTATTTT
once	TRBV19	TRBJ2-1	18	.	CASSKASVMQSSYNEQFF	TGTGCCAGTAGTAAGGCTAGCGTAATGCAGAGCTCCTACAATGAGCAGTTCTTC
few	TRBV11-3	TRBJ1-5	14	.	CASSLKGSNQPQHF	TGTGCCAGCAGCTTAAAAGGGAGCAATCAGCCCCAGCATTTT
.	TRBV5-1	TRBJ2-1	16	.	CASSFQADSSYNEQFF	TGCGCCAGCAGCTTCCAAGCAGATAGCTCCTACAATGAGCAGTTCTTC
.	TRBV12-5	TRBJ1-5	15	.	CASTMVGVTNQPQHF	TGTGCCAGCACTATGGTAGGGGTGACCAATCAGCCCCAGCATTTT
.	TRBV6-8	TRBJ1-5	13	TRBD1	CASLGQRYQPQHF	TGTGCCAGCCTGGGACAGCGTTATCAGCCCCAGCATTTT
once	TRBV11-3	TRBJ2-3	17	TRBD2	CASRKSGVLARTDTQYF	TGTGCCAGCAGAAAAAGTGGAGTACTAGCGCGCACAGATACGCAGTATTTT
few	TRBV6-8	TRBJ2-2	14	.	CAIRLGGNTGELFF	TGTGCCATCAGACTAGGAGGGAACACCGGGGAGCTGTTTTTT
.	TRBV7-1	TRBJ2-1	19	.	CASSPRVGQYPVSYNEQFF	TGTGCCAGCAGCCCTAGGGTGGGCCAATACCCAGTATCGTACAATGAGCAGTTCTTC